A selection of T cell receptor beta chains follows, all from one sample in a study of Ad26.COV2.S vaccination and SARS-CoV-2 variants. Profiled with immunoSEQ multiplex PCR; TCRdb holds only in-frame clones, not every one. This sample has some 370,000 clones, with about four fifths found just once. The input for sequencing was peripheral blood, taken in a trial of Ad26.COV2.S vaccine versus placebo. The receptors shown here come from a person between 18 and 59 years old who received the Ad26.COV2.S COVID-19 vaccine or a placebo. The conserved cysteine and the conserved F or W are not part of the CDR3 here. D genes are given only for firm matches.

j_gene,v_gene,d_gene,CDR3aa
TRBJ1-5,TRBV6-5,NA,ASRGLAGQPQH
TRBJ2-1,TRBV18,TRBD2,ASSPLIMTSGSSYNEQF
TRBJ1-2,TRBV6-5,TRBD1,ASSYSTRQGDYGYT
TRBJ1-2,TRBV30,NA,AWSYEIGGYT
TRBJ1-6,TRBV2,NA,ASSVDSHRHSPLH
TRBJ1-5,TRBV18,TRBD1,ASSPVGQGSNQPQH
TRBJ2-5,TRBV18,TRBD1,ASSSNRDSKEETQY
TRBJ1-2,TRBV7-2,NA,ASSLGQVPYGYT
TRBJ1-5,TRBV7-8,TRBD1,ASSLANRGEGQPQH
TRBJ2-3,TRBV6-4,NA,ASSWTGGTDTQY
TRBJ2-1,TRBV5-1,TRBD2,ASRIAGGDYNEQF
TRBJ1-4,TRBV6-5,NA,ASSYNNEKLF
TRBJ1-3,TRBV6-2/TRBV6-3,NA,ASSYIPGSSGNTIY
TRBJ1-6,TRBV30,NA,AWSYPGANSPLH
TRBJ1-2,TRBV7-8,TRBD1,ASSLADRGGYGYT
TRBJ1-2,TRBV7-9,NA,ASSSHPENGYT
TRBJ2-3,TRBV2,NA,ASNPIRGGTDTQY
TRBJ1-3,TRBV7-9,NA,ASSRNPGVSGNTIY
TRBJ2-5,TRBV5-1,NA,ASSLRPPGGTQY
TRBJ1-2,TRBV5-6,NA,ASRLRQVTLYGYT
TRBJ2-5,TRBV2,NA,ASSRLRETQY
TRBJ1-5,TRBV12-5,TRBD1,ASGLQGGQPQH
TRBJ2-4,TRBV25-1,NA,ASSETVAKNIQY
TRBJ2-1,TRBV11-3,NA,ASSSWGTEQF
TRBJ1-1,TRBV18,NA,ASSPRPAEGQGSEAF
TRBJ1-1,TRBV21-1,NA,SGTKNTEAF
TRBJ1-5,TRBV5-1,TRBD1,ASSPWTGDNQPQH
TRBJ1-2,TRBV9,TRBD1,ASSVGTGDGYT
TRBJ1-2,TRBV18,TRBD1,ASSPIQGAQNGYT
TRBJ2-1,TRBV5-1,TRBD2,ASSLVWGGGSGMSGHNEQF
TRBJ2-3,TRBV7-2,NA,ASSFRRGDTQY
TRBJ2-4,TRBV9,TRBD1,ASSSGQGGNIQY
TRBJ2-7,TRBV7-8,TRBD1,ASSFVMTGGYEQY
TRBJ1-2,TRBV5-6,NA,ASIKENYGYT
TRBJ2-7,TRBV6-5,NA,ASSPNLDRLYEQY
TRBJ2-5,TRBV2,NA,ASRGTGQETQY
TRBJ2-1,TRBV5-1,TRBD1,ASSPGQYNEQF
TRBJ2-7,TRBV19,TRBD2,ASSSSGRAYEQY
TRBJ2-3,TRBV27,NA,ASSRGWDTQY
TRBJ2-2,TRBV2,NA,ASSKQQGNTGELF
TRBJ2-1,TRBV5-1,TRBD2,ASAWGGPYYNEQF
TRBJ2-5,TRBV27,TRBD1,ASSLGQGTQETQY
TRBJ2-7,TRBV6-6,TRBD1,ASRKGGPSSYEQY
TRBJ2-5,TRBV5-1,NA,ASSVQGAQETQY
TRBJ2-3,TRBV6-6,NA,ASSYSAGTDTQY
TRBJ2-1,TRBV11-2,TRBD2,ASSQRTSAYNEQF
TRBJ1-1,TRBV2,TRBD1,ASSSDRGYTEAF
TRBJ2-5,TRBV3-1/TRBV3-2,TRBD2,ASSHVLRLAYQETQY
TRBJ1-2,TRBV4-1,TRBD1,ASSLHTGDYYGYT